This entry lists 27 T cell receptor beta chains sequenced from one sample in a study of cytomegalovirus exposure and HLA in healthy donors. In the PCR, 60 Vbeta and 13 Jbeta primers were used. Clones were sequenced by immunoSEQ multiplex PCR, and TCRdb holds only the in-frame ones, with some missing. This sample has approximately 120,000 clones, with 73% found just once. The sample was PBMCs. These receptor sequences come from a man aged 35-49 years in good health and CMV-seronegative.

The chain combines TRBV4-1 with TRBJ2-5; 9 nucleotides align to TRBD2. V was pared by 0 bases and J by 5 bases, with 4 bases of the junction left unmatched. Germline V gene data show CDR1 as MGHRA and CDR2 as YSYEKL. CDR3 length equals 15 residues. As DNA, the CDR3 is TGCGCCAGCAGCCAAGAGCGGGGGGGCCTGGAGACCCAGTACTTC. Amino acid sequence: CASSQERGGLETQYF.

This clone was seen only a few times. The gene calls are TRBV28 and TRBJ1-2; D remains ambiguous. Germline values: CDR1 MDHEN, CDR2 SYDVKM. V shed 10 bases and J shed 7 bases, with 19 bases lying between them. This CDR3 region has 13 residues. CDR3 coding DNA: TGTGCCATCCGCCCCGCCAGGTTGGGTGGCTACACCTTC. Amino acids: CAIRPARLGGYTF.

The rearrangement links TRBV4-3 to TRBJ1-6; no clear D gene. Between the trimmed V and J ends, which lost 0 bases and 7 bases, there was a span of 10 bases. Germline V lookup: CDR1 LGHNA, CDR2 YSLEER. The CDR3 is 15 residues long. CDR3 residues: CASSQETGNNSPLHF. As DNA, the CDR3 is TGCGCCAGCAGCCAAGAGACGGGAAACAATTCACCCCTCCACTTT.

The gene calls are TRBV6-6 and TRBJ2-4; D may be TRBD1 (6 bases). Trimming removed 0 bases at V and 15 bases at J, with 12 bases between. The CDR3 consists of 12 residues. The V gene's germline CDR1 is MNHNY and CDR2 SVGAGI (reference sequence). The DNA for the CDR3 is TGTGCCAGCAGTTACTCTGGGGGCCGTGTGTACTTC. Amino acid sequence: CASSYSGGRVYF.

The CDR3 coding sequence is TGCGCCAGCAGCCAAGCGCTGGCAGCCTACGAGCAGTACTTC. Translation: CASSQALAAYEQYF. The chain has TRBV4-3 and TRBJ2-7; D is uncertain. Trimming pared 1 base from V and 2 bases from J, leaving 9 bases between. CDR3 length: 14 amino acids. Germline V gene sequence: CDR1 LGHNA, CDR2 YSLEER.

The rearrangement links TRBV4-3 to TRBJ2-3, with D tentatively TRBD2 (5 bases). This CDR3 comprises 15 residues. Germline V CDR1 and CDR2: LGHNA, YSLEER. V was clipped by 0 bases and J by 2 bases, with 9 bases between them. In DNA form, the CDR3 reads TGCGCCAGCAGCCAAGATAGTAGCGCCACAGATACGCAGTATTTT. This codes for CASSQDSSATDTQYF.

This rearrangement joins TRBV19 to TRBJ1-1; TRBD1 aligns across 8 bases. With V trimmed by 7 bases and J by 3 bases, 16 bases remained unmatched. This CDR3 has 17 amino acids. Germline CDR1 is LNHDA and CDR2 is SQIVND (reference sequence). Here the CDR3 DNA reads TGTGCCAGTATCTCACTTAGGGACAGGCCGAGAGACACTGAAGCTTTCTTT. Its protein is CASISLRDRPRDTEAFF.

This clone was detected many times. The chain uses TRBV19 and TRBJ2-7; D may be TRBD1 (6 bases). The V and J ends lost 7 bases and 1 base respectively, with 11 bases between them. This CDR3 region has 13 residues. The germline V gene has CDR1 LNHDA and CDR2 SQIVND (reference sequence). The CDR3 reads CASKQQGSYEQYF. The DNA of the CDR3 is TGTGCCAGTAAGCAACAGGGTTCCTACGAGCAGTACTTC.

The CDR3 DNA reads TGCGCCAGCAGCCAAACCCTCGATCCCAGGGGTGGTCGGTTCTTC. As protein: CASSQTLDPRGGRFF. The chain recombines TRBV4-1 with TRBJ2-1, with D perhaps TRBD1 (6 bases). From germline, CDR1 is MGHRA and CDR2 YSYEKL. The CDR3 runs to 15 residues. The V end lost 2 bases, the J end lost 15 bases, and 23 bases lay between the germline ends.

This clone has more than one count but fewer than ten. V gene TRBV7-3 combines with J gene TRBJ2-2; 7 bases are shared with TRBD1. V shed 4 bases and J 6 bases; nucleotides not matched to a gene: 11. The germline V gene encodes CDR1 SGHTA and CDR2 FQGTGA. The CDR3 is 16 amino acids. The CDR3 spells CASSSQRTGQAGELFF. In DNA form, the CDR3 reads TGTGCCAGCAGCTCCCAGCGGACAGGTCAGGCCGGGGAGCTGTTTTTT.

As regards this clone: Other DNA sequences of this sample code for an identical CDR3. The rearrangement links TRBV5-1 to TRBJ2-7; D is possibly TRBD2 (5 bases). V was clipped by 2 bases and J by 2 bases, with 11 bases between them. The CDR3 has 14 residues. Germline lookup yields CDR1 SGHRS and CDR2 YFSETQ. CDR3 nucleotides: TGCGCCAGCAGCTTATCTCCCGGGGCCTACGAGCAGTACTTC. It codes for CASSLSPGAYEQYF.

This clone is deemed medium-sized. The same CDR3 is also encoded by other DNA sequences in this sample. This rearrangement joins TRBV7-9 to TRBJ1-6, with TRBD1 identical over 7 bases. This CDR3 is built from 15 residues. V lost 1 base to trimming and J lost 7 bases; unmatched junction nucleotides: 4. In germline, CDR1 is SEHNR, CDR2 FQNEAQ (reference sequence). The CDR3 protein is CASSLVDRRNSPLHF. The DNA of the CDR3 is TGTGCCAGCAGCTTAGTGGACAGGAGGAATTCACCCCTCCACTTT.

This chain connects TRBV10-3 to TRBJ1-1; maybe TRBD1 (6 bases). V shed 6 bases and J shed 10 bases, with 21 bases lying between them. Per the germline V gene, CDR1 is ENHRY and CDR2 is SYGVKD. The CDR3 loop spans 14 amino acids. CDR3 sequence: CAISEPDRGATAFF. In nucleotides, the CDR3 is TGTGCCATCAGCGAACCGGACAGAGGAGCTACAGCTTTCTTT.

The chain joins TRBV6-1 to TRBJ2-7; the match to TRBD2 covers 7 bases. The CDR3 loop spans 17 amino acids. Looked up from germline, CDR1 is MNHNS and CDR2 is SASEGT. After removal of 1 base from V and 0 bases from J, the junction contained 9 bases not matched to a gene. The CDR3 spells CASSEVLGGGGSYEQYF. As DNA, the CDR3 is TGTGCCAGCAGTGAAGTATTAGGCGGGGGTGGCTCCTACGAGCAGTACTTC.

This clone was seen a handful of times. This chain connects TRBV30 to TRBJ1-3; 8 bases match TRBD1. Unmatched junction bases numbered 3, after V lost 4 bases and J lost 4 bases. CDR1 is GTSNPN, CDR2 SVGIG, per germline (reference sequence). This CDR3 is 13 amino acids long. The CDR3 DNA follows: TGTGCCTGGATGACAGGGGACGGAAACACCATATATTTT. Its protein is CAWMTGDGNTIYF. Full variable domain (rest looked up from reference TRBV30 and TRBJ1-3): SQTIHQWPATLVQPVGSPLSLECTVEGTSNPNLYWYRQAAGRGLQLLFYSVGIGQISSEVPQNLSASRPQDRQFILSSKKLLLSDSGFYLCAWMTGDGNTIYFGEGSWLTVV.

Only one count was recorded for this clone. The chain couples TRBV29-1 to TRBJ2-5; 7 nucleotides line up with TRBD1. CDR1 SQVTM and CDR2 ANQGSEA come from the germline V gene. The ends lost 4 bases at V and 1 base at J; junction bases unmatched: 0. This CDR3 spans 12 amino acids. This CDR3 reads CSVGTGQETQYF. The CDR3 coding sequence is TGCAGCGTTGGGACAGGCCAAGAGACCCAGTACTTC.

This clone was counted a single time. The chain recombines TRBV7-6 with TRBJ2-1; D call uncertain. Trimming pared 2 bases from V and 0 bases from J, leaving 11 bases between. The V gene's germline CDR1 is SGHVS and CDR2 FNYEAQ. This CDR3 spans 16 amino acids. CDR3 DNA sequence: TGTGCCAGCAGCTTATTTGACTCCGCCTCCTACAATGAGCAGTTCTTC. Protein: CASSLFDSASYNEQFF.

This chain links TRBV15 with TRBJ2-1, with TRBD1 matching 9 bases. V shed 5 bases and J 8 bases; nucleotides not matched to a gene: 10. The germline CDR1 and CDR2 sequences are LNHNV and YYDKDF (reference sequence). The CDR3 has 15 amino acids. CDR3 region: CATSSRTGEFDEQFF. The CDR3 DNA reads TGTGCCACCAGCTCTCGGACAGGGGAGTTCGATGAGCAGTTCTTC.

The V call is TRBV4-3, the J call TRBJ2-5; no firm D call. Matching the DNA end better, TRBJ2-7 makes the J call doubtful. CDR3 size: 14 residues. The germline V gene encodes CDR1 LGHNA and CDR2 YSLEER. Here the CDR3 reads CASSQGYGSYEQYF. CDR3 nucleotides: TGCGCCAGCAGCCAAGGGTACGGGTCCTACGAGCAGTACTTC.

V is TRBV27 and J is TRBJ1-6, with a weak D call TRBD1 (6 bases). From germline, CDR1 is MNHEY and CDR2 SMNVEV (reference sequence). Trimming stripped 5 bases from V and 7 bases from J, with 18 bases between. This CDR3 region has 16 residues. For the CDR3, the DNA is TGTGCCAGCAGTCCTAGCCCCAGGGGTGGAAATTCACCCCTCCACTTT. It encodes CASSPSPRGGNSPLHF.

A remark on this clone: The germline gene is not matched at one end of the junction; a read error may be the cause. This chain links TRBV7-7 with TRBJ2-7; TRBD1 matches 7 bases. There are 19 residues in the CDR3. CDR1 is SSHAT and CDR2 is FNYEAQ in the germline V gene (reference sequence). The CDR3 region has the DNA TGTGCTAGCAGCCCCCCCCGGGACAGACGGTTTTTGCACGCGGATGAGCAGTACTTC. Translation: CASSPPRDRRFLHADEQYF.

The chain joins TRBV19 to TRBJ1-6, with a possible D match to TRBD1 (5 bases). The CDR3 totals 13 residues. V shed 5 bases and J shed 14 bases, with 16 bases lying between them. Germline CDR1 LNHDA, CDR2 SQIVND (reference sequence). The CDR3: CASSPQGGAALHF. CDR3 DNA: TGTGCCAGTAGTCCCCAGGGAGGGGCTGCCCTCCACTTT.

The CDR3 sequence: CASIIGQGPNTEAFF. The CDR3 DNA reads TGTGCCAGCATTATAGGACAGGGACCGAACACTGAAGCTTTCTTT. J is TRBJ1-1 and V is TRBV5-4; TRBD1 matches at 8 bases. Germline-derived CDR1 and CDR2 are SGHNT and YYREEE (reference sequence). This CDR3 has 15 amino acids. Germline trimming cut 6 bases from V and 1 base from J; bases unmatched to any gene: 8.

V is TRBV27 and J is TRBJ1-2; tentative D call: TRBD1 (6 bases). Germline lookup yields CDR1 MNHEY and CDR2 SMNVEV (reference sequence). The CDR3 covers 12 residues. V lost 8 bases to trimming and J lost 8 bases, with 15 bases between them. CDR3 sequence: CASGWTEGGYTF. The CDR3 bases are TGTGCCAGCGGCTGGACAGAAGGGGGCTACACCTTC.

The chain combines TRBV5-1 with TRBJ2-5, with 11 bases lining up with TRBD1. The CDR3 has 15 amino acids. CDR1 and CDR2 from the germline V gene are SGHRS and YFSETQ. The ends lost 4 bases at V and 2 bases at J; junction bases unmatched: 4. CDR3 loop: CASSAWDRGQETQYF. In DNA form, the CDR3 reads TGCGCCAGCAGCGCCTGGGACAGGGGGCAAGAGACCCAGTACTTC.

The chain couples TRBV11-2 to TRBJ1-2; D call uncertain. The CDR3 has 12 residues. Germline V gene lookup returns CDR1 SGHAT and CDR2 FQNNGV. The V end lost 5 bases, the J end lost 6 bases, and 10 bases lay between the germline ends. This chain's CDR3 is CASSPIHDGYTF. CDR3 DNA: TGTGCCAGCAGCCCAATTCATGATGGCTACACCTTC.

The rearrangement uses TRBV4-3 and TRBJ2-1, with TRBD1 as a possible D gene (5 bases). The CDR3 loop spans 13 amino acids. Germline V gene lookup returns CDR1 LGHNA and CDR2 YSLEER. V lost 4 bases and J lost 4, with 8 bases in between. The DNA for the CDR3 is TGCGCCAGCAGCCTACAGGCTTACAATGAGCAGTTCTTC. Residues: CASSLQAYNEQFF.